These T cell receptor beta chains were read from a single sample in a study of vaccination effects on CD4 cells after COVID-19. Sequencing was performed with immunoSEQ multiplex PCR; in TCRdb, only in-frame clones are kept and a portion is missing. This sample has roughly 70,000 clones, with just under 75% found just once. No cognate antigen is known for these TCRs. The sequencing here drew on CD4+ T cells from PBMCs cultured with HCoV-229E spike peptides, taken after COVID-19 vaccination. The receptors stem from a human donor who received a COVID-19 vaccine. Both conserved end residues are part of each CDR3. The order of the fields is clone size, D gene, V gene, J gene, CDR3 protein, CDR3 DNA. D genes are given only for firm matches. Clone sizes are given selectively: once, few, many, or a class where the clone is expanded.

abundance: -
d_gene: -
v_gene: TRBV5-1
j_gene: TRBJ1-1
CDR3aa: CASSPQVLNTEAFF
CDR3nt: TGCGCCAGCAGCCCGCAGGTTCTGAACACTGAAGCTTTCTTT

abundance: -
d_gene: -
v_gene: TRBV6-5
j_gene: TRBJ2-1
CDR3aa: CASSKGVFNEQFF
CDR3nt: TGTGCCAGCAGCAAGGGGGTATTCAATGAGCAGTTCTTC

abundance: -
d_gene: -
v_gene: TRBV4-1
j_gene: TRBJ2-3
CDR3aa: CASSQDHRGRDTQYF
CDR3nt: TGCGCCAGCAGCCAAGATCACCGGGGGAGAGATACGCAGTATTTT

abundance: -
d_gene: TRBD1
v_gene: TRBV19
j_gene: TRBJ1-1
CDR3aa: CASSMDRVTFF
CDR3nt: TGTGCCAGTAGTATGGACAGGGTAACTTTCTTT

abundance: -
d_gene: TRBD1
v_gene: TRBV4-1
j_gene: TRBJ2-5
CDR3aa: CASSQDRTGAQETQYF
CDR3nt: TGCGCCAGCAGCCAAGACCGGACAGGGGCTCAAGAGACCCAGTACTTC

abundance: -
d_gene: TRBD1
v_gene: TRBV27
j_gene: TRBJ2-1
CDR3aa: CASSLSRPSSRGRPYNEQFF
CDR3nt: TGTGCCAGCAGTTTATCGAGGCCTAGCTCCAGGGGGCGTCCATACAATGAGCAGTTCTTC

abundance: few
d_gene: -
v_gene: TRBV30
j_gene: TRBJ2-2
CDR3aa: CASEPQGLLTGELFF
CDR3nt: TGTGCCTCTGAGCCCCAAGGACTTTTGACCGGGGAGCTGTTTTTT

abundance: once
d_gene: -
v_gene: TRBV19
j_gene: TRBJ1-4
CDR3aa: CASSIESGKTREKLFF
CDR3nt: TGTGCCAGTAGTATTGAAAGCGGCAAAACACGAGAAAAACTGTTTTTT

abundance: -
d_gene: -
v_gene: TRBV10-1
j_gene: TRBJ1-5
CDR3aa: CASSESRAQPQHF
CDR3nt: TGCGCCAGCAGTGAGTCCCGAGCTCAGCCCCAGCATTTT

abundance: -
d_gene: TRBD1
v_gene: TRBV5-1
j_gene: TRBJ2-1
CDR3aa: CASSPRDRLNNEQFF
CDR3nt: TGCGCCAGCAGCCCCCGGGACAGGTTAAACAATGAGCAGTTCTTC

abundance: -
d_gene: TRBD1
v_gene: TRBV5-1
j_gene: TRBJ1-2
CDR3aa: CASSWNVRQGNIGNYGYTF
CDR3nt: TGCGCCAGCAGCTGGAATGTACGACAGGGTAACATCGGTAACTATGGCTACACCTTC

abundance: -
d_gene: -
v_gene: TRBV5-1
j_gene: TRBJ2-3
CDR3aa: CASSLGGRLDTQYF
CDR3nt: TGCGCCAGCAGCTTGGGGGGTCGACTGGACACGCAGTATTTT

abundance: -
d_gene: -
v_gene: TRBV6-4
j_gene: TRBJ1-5
CDR3aa: CASSQTVGNQPQHF
CDR3nt: TGTGCCAGCAGCCAAACGGTGGGAAATCAGCCCCAGCATTTT

abundance: -
d_gene: TRBD1
v_gene: TRBV27
j_gene: TRBJ2-3
CDR3aa: CASSQGVSPGLGDTQYF
CDR3nt: TGTGCCAGCAGCCAGGGGGTCTCGCCGGGGCTAGGGGATACGCAGTATTTT

abundance: once
d_gene: -
v_gene: TRBV18
j_gene: TRBJ2-5
CDR3aa: CASSPMLGGGAQETQYF
CDR3nt: TGTGCCAGCTCACCAATGCTAGGAGGGGGGGCCCAAGAGACCCAGTACTTC

abundance: once
d_gene: -
v_gene: TRBV2
j_gene: TRBJ2-5
CDR3aa: CASRRVGLGTQYF
CDR3nt: TGTGCCAGCAGAAGGGTGGGCCTCGGGACCCAGTACTTC

abundance: -
d_gene: -
v_gene: TRBV20-1
j_gene: TRBJ1-1
CDR3aa: CSATMNTEAFF
CDR3nt: TGCAGTGCTACCATGAACACTGAAGCTTTCTTT

abundance: few
d_gene: -
v_gene: TRBV6-6
j_gene: TRBJ2-2
CDR3aa: CASGLYTGELFF
CDR3nt: TGTGCCAGCGGACTATACACCGGGGAGCTGTTTTTT

abundance: -
d_gene: -
v_gene: TRBV4-3
j_gene: TRBJ2-5
CDR3aa: CASSQDLTGRETQYF
CDR3nt: TGCGCCAGCAGCCAAGATCTGACAGGCCGGGAGACCCAGTACTTC

abundance: -
d_gene: -
v_gene: TRBV2
j_gene: TRBJ1-5
CDR3aa: CASTGVYSNQPQHF
CDR3nt: TGTGCCAGCACAGGGGTTTATAGCAATCAGCCCCAGCATTTT

abundance: -
d_gene: TRBD1
v_gene: TRBV6-1
j_gene: TRBJ2-5
CDR3aa: CASSEAAGGRETQYF
CDR3nt: TGTGCCAGCAGTGAAGCGGCAGGGGGCAGGGAGACCCAGTACTTC

abundance: once
d_gene: -
v_gene: TRBV5-4
j_gene: TRBJ1-1
CDR3aa: CASSLKGEKNWNEAFF
CDR3nt: TGTGCCAGCAGCTTGAAAGGAGAAAAGAATTGGAATGAAGCTTTCTTT

abundance: few
d_gene: -
v_gene: TRBV11-3
j_gene: TRBJ1-5
CDR3aa: CASSLDPGGPNQPQHF
CDR3nt: TGTGCCAGCAGCTTAGATCCCGGGGGGCCCAATCAGCCCCAGCATTTT

abundance: -
d_gene: TRBD1
v_gene: TRBV5-1
j_gene: TRBJ1-2
CDR3aa: CASSSDRGRNYGYTF
CDR3nt: TGCGCCAGCAGCTCAGACAGGGGGCGCAACTATGGCTACACCTTC

abundance: once
d_gene: -
v_gene: TRBV19
j_gene: TRBJ1-5
CDR3aa: CASSILLRRSNQPQHF
CDR3nt: TGTGCCAGTAGTATTCTTTTACGCAGGAGCAATCAGCCCCAGCATTTT

abundance: once
d_gene: TRBD2
v_gene: TRBV5-4
j_gene: TRBJ2-3
CDR3aa: CASSSGSTSGGGTQYF
CDR3nt: TGTGCCAGCAGCTCTGGGTCGACTAGCGGGGGGGGTACGCAGTATTTT

abundance: -
d_gene: -
v_gene: TRBV5-8
j_gene: TRBJ1-2
CDR3aa: CASSLEGWSTYGYTF
CDR3nt: TGTGCCAGCAGCTTGGAGGGCTGGAGTACCTATGGCTACACCTTC

abundance: -
d_gene: TRBD1
v_gene: TRBV3-1/TRBV3-2
j_gene: TRBJ2-3
CDR3aa: CASSQDWRTGGGDTQYF
CDR3nt: TGTGCCAGCAGCCAAGATTGGAGGACAGGGGGAGGTGATACGCAGTATTTT

abundance: -
d_gene: TRBD1
v_gene: TRBV28
j_gene: TRBJ1-5
CDR3aa: CASSSQGARQPQHF
CDR3nt: TGTGCCAGCAGCAGTCAGGGGGCACGGCAGCCCCAGCATTTT

abundance: -
d_gene: -
v_gene: TRBV2
j_gene: TRBJ2-3
CDR3aa: CASQTPEGYRGDTQYF
CDR3nt: TGTGCCAGTCAGACCCCGGAGGGATATCGTGGGGATACGCAGTATTTT

abundance: -
d_gene: -
v_gene: TRBV19
j_gene: TRBJ2-3
CDR3aa: CASSKPTGRSTDTQYF
CDR3nt: TGTGCCAGTAGCAAACCGACAGGGAGGAGCACAGATACGCAGTATTTT

abundance: -
d_gene: -
v_gene: TRBV2
j_gene: TRBJ2-5
CDR3aa: CASSGPVAETQYF
CDR3nt: TGTGCCAGCAGTGGTCCAGTGGCAGAGACCCAGTACTTC

abundance: -
d_gene: -
v_gene: TRBV7-2
j_gene: TRBJ2-5
CDR3aa: CASSSGGEWTQYF
CDR3nt: TGTGCCAGCAGCTCAGGGGGGGAATGGACCCAGTACTTC

abundance: -
d_gene: TRBD1
v_gene: TRBV5-1
j_gene: TRBJ1-1
CDR3aa: CASRLTGGDTEAFF
CDR3nt: TGCGCCAGCAGGTTGACAGGGGGGGACACTGAAGCTTTCTTT

abundance: -
d_gene: -
v_gene: TRBV6-5
j_gene: TRBJ1-4
CDR3aa: CASRARTFNEKLFF
CDR3nt: TGTGCCAGCAGGGCCCGGACCTTTAATGAAAAACTGTTTTTT

abundance: -
d_gene: -
v_gene: TRBV9
j_gene: TRBJ2-3
CDR3aa: CASSRLTDTQYF
CDR3nt: TGTGCCAGCAGCAGACTGACAGATACGCAGTATTTT

abundance: few
d_gene: TRBD1
v_gene: TRBV10-2
j_gene: TRBJ1-5
CDR3aa: CASSERLGGRGQGQPQHF
CDR3nt: TGCGCCAGCAGTGAACGCCTTGGGGGCAGGGGGCAAGGTCAGCCCCAGCATTTT

abundance: -
d_gene: -
v_gene: TRBV7-9
j_gene: TRBJ1-1
CDR3aa: CASSETGFAAFF
CDR3nt: TGTGCCAGCAGCGAAACAGGGTTCGCAGCTTTCTTT

abundance: -
d_gene: -
v_gene: TRBV19
j_gene: TRBJ2-5
CDR3aa: CASSSLGRGGETQYF
CDR3nt: TGTGCCAGTAGTTCCCTCGGCAGGGGGGGGGAGACCCAGTACTTC

abundance: -
d_gene: -
v_gene: TRBV5-6
j_gene: TRBJ2-5
CDR3aa: CASSIEGVSETQYF
CDR3nt: TGTGCCAGCAGCATAGAAGGGGTATCGGAGACCCAGTACTTC

abundance: -
d_gene: -
v_gene: TRBV7-2
j_gene: TRBJ2-1
CDR3aa: CASSLDYNEQFF
CDR3nt: TGTGCCAGCAGCTTAGACTACAATGAGCAGTTCTTC

abundance: -
d_gene: -
v_gene: TRBV4-1
j_gene: TRBJ2-3
CDR3aa: CASSQDRTDTSTDTQYF
CDR3nt: TGCGCCAGCAGCCAAGACAGGACGGACACTAGCACAGATACGCAGTATTTT

abundance: -
d_gene: -
v_gene: TRBV9
j_gene: TRBJ1-6
CDR3aa: CASSAPGGDSRSPLHF
CDR3nt: TGTGCCAGCAGCGCCCCCGGGGGGGATTCAAGGTCACCCCTCCACTTT

abundance: few
d_gene: -
v_gene: TRBV19
j_gene: TRBJ1-2
CDR3aa: CASSISRTNYGYTF
CDR3nt: TGTGCCAGTAGTATCAGCAGAACTAACTATGGCTACACCTTC